These 5 T cell receptor beta chains originate from one sample sequenced in a study of cytomegalovirus exposure and HLA in healthy donors. The PCR ran on 60 Vbeta and 13 Jbeta primers. Clones were sequenced by immunoSEQ multiplex PCR, and TCRdb holds only the in-frame ones, with some missing. The data show about 83,000 clones, about two thirds seen once. Input material: PBMCs. Receptor source: a man in his sixties in good health and CMV-seronegative.

The gene calls are TRBV6-5 and TRBJ2-7; TRBD1 matches at 7 bases. CDR3 length: 15 residues. The V gene end was trimmed by 5 bases and the J gene end by 2 bases; junction bases not matched to a gene: 9. The germline V gene encodes CDR1 MNHEY and CDR2 SVGAGI. CDR3 sequence: CASSPSTGVAYEQYF. In nucleotides, the CDR3 is TGTGCCAGCAGTCCCAGTACAGGGGTGGCCTACGAGCAGTACTTC.

The chain combines TRBV15 with TRBJ2-1, with D tentatively TRBD2 (7 bases). The germline CDR1 and CDR2 sequences are LNHNV and YYDKDF (reference sequence). Trimming pared 2 bases from V and 1 base from J, leaving 24 bases between. The CDR3 is 20 residues long. CDR3 region: CATSRPGGGFTAVSYNEQFF. The CDR3 DNA is TGTGCCACCAGCAGACCTGGGGGGGGCTTCACGGCGGTATCCTACAATGAGCAGTTCTTC.

The chain couples TRBV28 to TRBJ2-5; D is perhaps TRBD1 (6 bases). CDR1 and CDR2 from the germline V gene are MDHEN and SYDVKM. Between the trimmed V and J ends, which lost 6 bases and 1 base, there was a span of 21 bases. There are 17 residues in the CDR3. The CDR3 loop reads CASSWGNGQGSQETQYF. In DNA, the CDR3 is TGTGCCAGCAGCTGGGGCAATGGGCAGGGGAGCCAAGAGACCCAGTACTTC.

The chain is built from TRBV7-8 and TRBJ1-3; the D is unclear. Looked up from germline, CDR1 is SGHVS and CDR2 is FQNEAQ. The CDR3 is made up of 14 amino acids. Trimming removed 3 bases at V and 3 bases at J, with 9 bases between. This CDR3 reads CASSFGWLGNTIYF. CDR3 nucleotide sequence: TGTGCCAGCAGCTTTGGTTGGCTTGGAAACACCATATATTTT. The full variable domain, with the rest looked up from reference TRBV7-8 and TRBJ1-3, is GAGVSQSPRYKVAKRGQDVALRCDPISGHVSLFWYQQALGQGPEFLTYFQNEAQLDKSGLPSDRFFAERPEGSVSTLKIQRTQQEDSAVYLCASSFGWLGNTIYFGEGSWLTVV.

The chain couples TRBV25-1 to TRBJ1-1, with a possible D match to TRBD1 (5 bases). V was shortened by 7 bases and J by 13 bases, with 13 bases between the two germline ends. Germline V gene sequence: CDR1 MGHDK, CDR2 SYGVNS. This CDR3 is 10 amino acids long. CDR3 in amino acids: CASIRPGCFF. CDR3 nucleotide sequence: TGTGCCAGCATCAGGCCAGGGTGTTTCTTT.